A selection of T cell receptor beta chains follows, all from one sample in a study of blood T cell repertoires in COVID-19. Produced via immunoSEQ multiplex PCR; TCRdb's table is partial and in-frame only. Of over 120,000 clones in the sample, about four fifths were seen once. The sequenced material came from peripheral blood. These receptors were obtained from a human donor in a cohort sampled during active COVID-19. Both conserved end residues are part of each CDR3. Rows may omit the clone size; those that give it use once, few, many or a size class.

J gene: TRBJ2-1
clone size: NA
V gene: TRBV5-5
CDR3 protein: CASSTHPKVGNEQFF

J gene: TRBJ1-3
clone size: NA
V gene: TRBV6-1
CDR3 protein: CASSELGTGSGNTIYF

J gene: TRBJ2-5
clone size: NA
V gene: TRBV3-1/TRBV3-2
CDR3 protein: CASREGSGETQYF

J gene: TRBJ2-2
clone size: NA
V gene: TRBV11-3
CDR3 protein: CASSLETTSGGAGNTGELFF

J gene: TRBJ2-1
clone size: NA
V gene: TRBV7-3
CDR3 protein: CASSLKGTGLYNEQFF

J gene: TRBJ2-1
clone size: NA
V gene: TRBV7-3
CDR3 protein: CASSPAGGKFNEQFF

J gene: TRBJ2-7
clone size: NA
V gene: TRBV3-1/TRBV3-2
CDR3 protein: CASSQDSSGAYEQYF

J gene: TRBJ1-5
clone size: NA
V gene: TRBV28
CDR3 protein: CASSLEGTRQPQHF

J gene: TRBJ1-4
clone size: NA
V gene: TRBV15
CDR3 protein: CATSPSAGELFF

J gene: TRBJ2-5
clone size: NA
V gene: TRBV7-9
CDR3 protein: CASSSSLQETQYF

J gene: TRBJ1-4
clone size: NA
V gene: TRBV9
CDR3 protein: CASSVGGTASEKLFF

J gene: TRBJ1-2
clone size: NA
V gene: TRBV6-5
CDR3 protein: CASRSDHRGHYGYTF

J gene: TRBJ2-5
clone size: NA
V gene: TRBV11-2
CDR3 protein: CASSFTAGGGETQYF

J gene: TRBJ1-4
clone size: NA
V gene: TRBV6-6
CDR3 protein: CASRRVATNEKLFF

J gene: TRBJ2-3
clone size: NA
V gene: TRBV7-7
CDR3 protein: CASSPRLAGGTDTQYF

J gene: TRBJ1-2
clone size: NA
V gene: TRBV3-1/TRBV3-2
CDR3 protein: CASSHDRQGREYGYTF

J gene: TRBJ1-2
clone size: once
V gene: TRBV6-2/TRBV6-3
CDR3 protein: CASSTTGQEIYGYTF

J gene: TRBJ2-5
clone size: NA
V gene: TRBV7-3
CDR3 protein: CASSLDRGGQETQYF

J gene: TRBJ2-1
clone size: once
V gene: TRBV4-1
CDR3 protein: CASSQEGVGKNNEQFF

J gene: TRBJ1-6
clone size: NA
V gene: TRBV7-2
CDR3 protein: CASSFAPGHSYNSPLHF

J gene: TRBJ1-2
clone size: once
V gene: TRBV4-2
CDR3 protein: CASSQDDQGLRVYGYTF

J gene: TRBJ2-5
clone size: NA
V gene: TRBV12-5
CDR3 protein: CASGPGGDQETQYF

J gene: TRBJ2-5
clone size: NA
V gene: TRBV12-3/TRBV12-4
CDR3 protein: CASGSGTIETQYF

J gene: TRBJ2-2
clone size: once
V gene: TRBV3-1/TRBV3-2
CDR3 protein: CASSQGRLAGGAVFFSTGELFF

J gene: TRBJ2-6
clone size: NA
V gene: TRBV5-1
CDR3 protein: CASRPQGAGANVLTF

J gene: TRBJ2-3
clone size: NA
V gene: TRBV2
CDR3 protein: CASRGTLAASTDTQYF

J gene: TRBJ2-2
clone size: once
V gene: TRBV5-1
CDR3 protein: CASSPRAGGPDGELFF

J gene: TRBJ2-1
clone size: NA
V gene: TRBV6-5
CDR3 protein: CASTTWGTGGHEQFF

J gene: TRBJ2-5
clone size: once
V gene: TRBV19
CDR3 protein: CASSIGTGGDETQYF

J gene: TRBJ2-1
clone size: NA
V gene: TRBV4-1
CDR3 protein: CASSQGGAGGPGNEQFF

J gene: TRBJ2-3
clone size: NA
V gene: TRBV7-9
CDR3 protein: CASSQNTDTQYF

J gene: TRBJ2-2
clone size: NA
V gene: TRBV2
CDR3 protein: CASKRGGGVNTGELFF

J gene: TRBJ2-5
clone size: NA
V gene: TRBV5-6
CDR3 protein: CASSLVHWRASGDRETQYF

J gene: TRBJ2-5
clone size: NA
V gene: TRBV19
CDR3 protein: CASSMAANQETQYF

J gene: TRBJ2-4
clone size: NA
V gene: TRBV5-4
CDR3 protein: CASSPPNRGHIQYF

J gene: TRBJ1-1
clone size: NA
V gene: TRBV7-6
CDR3 protein: CASSLSNRPNTEAFF

J gene: TRBJ1-2
clone size: NA
V gene: TRBV6-5
CDR3 protein: CASSRESQASRGYTF

J gene: TRBJ2-5
clone size: NA
V gene: TRBV10-3
CDR3 protein: CAISESTGRIQETQYF

J gene: TRBJ2-3
clone size: NA
V gene: TRBV9
CDR3 protein: CASSPTGYLGGDTQYF

J gene: TRBJ2-7
clone size: NA
V gene: TRBV29-1
CDR3 protein: CSVVGQDAYEQYF

J gene: TRBJ2-1
clone size: NA
V gene: TRBV29-1
CDR3 protein: CSVGDDGTELYNEQFF

J gene: TRBJ2-7
clone size: NA
V gene: TRBV5-1
CDR3 protein: CASSGTGYEQYF

J gene: TRBJ1-1
clone size: NA
V gene: TRBV28
CDR3 protein: CASVVTVNTEAFF

J gene: TRBJ1-6
clone size: NA
V gene: TRBV28
CDR3 protein: CASSLGQYNSPLHF

J gene: TRBJ2-1
clone size: once
V gene: TRBV18
CDR3 protein: CASSPDRDLNEQFF

J gene: TRBJ2-3
clone size: NA
V gene: TRBV28
CDR3 protein: CASSFPGTSGGRADTQYF

J gene: TRBJ2-7
clone size: NA
V gene: TRBV18
CDR3 protein: CASSPALAGGPLYEQYF

J gene: TRBJ2-5
clone size: NA
V gene: TRBV7-2
CDR3 protein: CASSLGTGAETQYF

J gene: TRBJ1-5
clone size: NA
V gene: TRBV5-6
CDR3 protein: CASSLSSGEGSNQPQHF

J gene: TRBJ2-7
clone size: NA
V gene: TRBV7-8
CDR3 protein: CASSLSGRGYEQYF

J gene: TRBJ1-5
clone size: NA
V gene: TRBV18
CDR3 protein: CASSSTGDQPQHF

J gene: TRBJ2-1
clone size: few
V gene: TRBV11-2
CDR3 protein: CATTGTSGSREQFF

J gene: TRBJ1-2
clone size: NA
V gene: TRBV21-1
CDR3 protein: CASSKKKSGTGGYGYTF

J gene: TRBJ2-1
clone size: NA
V gene: TRBV11-3
CDR3 protein: CASSLGRGGYNEQFF

J gene: TRBJ2-1
clone size: NA
V gene: TRBV9
CDR3 protein: CASSVDRENYNEQFF

J gene: TRBJ1-1
clone size: NA
V gene: TRBV5-1
CDR3 protein: CASSLDFGLKVGGTEAFF